The 9 T cell receptor beta chains given below trace back to one sample, sequenced in a study of cytomegalovirus exposure and HLA in healthy donors. The PCR made use of 60 Vbeta and 13 Jbeta primers. Repertoires were generated with immunoSEQ multiplex PCR, while TCRdb's copy carries only in-frame clones and drops some. Of approximately 160,000 clones detected, about four fifths appear once; the ten largest clones hold about 4.9%. The material sequenced was PBMCs. Receptors originate from a girl aged 5-17 years in good health and CMV-seropositive.

V gene TRBV2 combines with J gene TRBJ2-3; 7 nucleotides align to TRBD2. The junction had 7 bases not matched to a gene; V was cut back by 5 bases and J by 2 bases. The germline gives CDR1 SNHLY, CDR2 FYNNEI. CDR3 length: 15 residues. This chain's CDR3 is CASSYTGLITDTQYF. The CDR3 coding sequence is TGTGCCAGCAGTTATACGGGACTAATCACAGATACGCAGTATTTT.

J is TRBJ2-7 and V is TRBV25-1, with TRBD2 identical over 9 bases. V lost 5 bases, J lost 0 bases, and 8 bases stayed unmatched. Germline CDR1 reads MGHDK; CDR2 reads SYGVNS. The CDR3 extends over 16 amino acids. The CDR3 nucleotides read TGTGCCAGCAGTCCAATAAGCGGGGGGAGCTCCTACGAGCAGTACTTC. Encoded protein: CASSPISGGSSYEQYF.

The rearrangement joins TRBV6-1 to TRBJ1-1; a weak D match, TRBD1 (5 bases). Germline CDR1 reads MNHNS; CDR2 reads SASEGT. Trimming removed 7 bases from V and 6 bases from J, with 15 bases in between. The CDR3 runs 13 residues. The CDR3 reads CASTGRGDAEAFF. Written as DNA, the CDR3 is TGTGCCAGCACCGGGCGGGGGGACGCTGAAGCTTTCTTT.

This chain uses TRBV7-6 with TRBJ1-1, with D maybe TRBD1 (6 bases). CDR3 length: 15 amino acids. From germline, CDR1 is SGHVS and CDR2 FNYEAQ. V lost 0 bases, J lost 1 base, and 9 bases lay in between. CDR3 DNA: TGTGCCAGCAGCTTAGCAAGACAGGCGAACACTGAAGCTTTCTTT. Translating gives CASSLARQANTEAFF. Full variable domain (outside the CDR3, taken from reference TRBV7-6 and TRBJ1-1): GAGVSQSPRYKVTKRGQDVALRCDPISGHVSLYWYRQALGQGPEFLTYFNYEAQQDKSGLPNDRFSAERPEGSISTLTIQRTEQRDSAMYRCASSLARQANTEAFFGQGTRLTVV.

This sequence joins TRBV2 and TRBJ2-5; TRBD1 is a possible D gene (6 bases). The DNA end is a closer match to TRBJ2-7, so the J assignment may be wrong. The CDR3 is made up of 16 amino acids. Germline V gives CDR1 SNHLY, CDR2 FYNNEI. This CDR3 is CASSEQGHEIAYEQYF. The CDR3 coding sequence is TGTGCCAGCAGTGAGCAGGGACACGAGATCGCCTACGAGCAGTACTTC.

V and J are TRBV15 and TRBJ2-1; D perhaps matches TRBD2 (6 bases). Trimming took 1 base from V and 6 from J, leaving 22 bases between them. The CDR3 covers 18 residues. Germline-derived CDR1 and CDR2 are LNHNV and YYDKDF (reference sequence). In DNA, the CDR3 is TGTGCCACCAGCAGAGTTCGCCCTAAGGGGTTGACTAGCAATGAGCAGTTCTTC. Translation: CATSRVRPKGLTSNEQFF.

J is TRBJ1-2 and V is TRBV29-1, with D unresolved. V lost 2 bases and J lost 4, with 5 bases in between. Germline V CDR1 and CDR2: SQVTM, ANQGSEA. This CDR3 comprises 11 residues. The DNA for the CDR3 is TGCAGCGTTGAACTACGCTATGGCTACACCTTC. This sequence encodes CSVELRYGYTF. The variable domain in full, with the rest retrieved from reference TRBV29-1 and TRBJ1-2, is SAVISQKPSRDICQRGTSLTIQCQVDSQVTMMFWYRQQPGQSLTLIATANQGSEATYESGFVIDKFPISRPNLTFSTLTVSNMSPEDSSIYLCSVELRYGYTFGSGTRLTVV.

The genes are TRBV5-1 and TRBJ2-3; 10 bases match TRBD2. There are 17 residues in the CDR3. CDR1 SGHRS and CDR2 YFSETQ come from the germline V gene. J was trimmed by 1 base and V by 4 bases; bases with no gene match: 9. The CDR3 region is CASSPERGGWGTDTQYF. The DNA for the CDR3 is TGCGCCAGCAGCCCAGAGCGGGGGGGCTGGGGCACAGATACGCAGTATTTT.

The rearrangement uses TRBV11-3 and TRBJ1-1; possible D gene TRBD1, 6 bases. V lost 5 bases, J lost 2 bases, and 12 bases lay in between. There are 14 residues in the CDR3. Germline lookup yields CDR1 SGHNT and CDR2 YENEEA. In DNA form, the CDR3 reads TGTGCCAGCAGCGACCGGACAGTCAACACTGAAGCTTTCTTT. Its protein product is CASSDRTVNTEAFF.